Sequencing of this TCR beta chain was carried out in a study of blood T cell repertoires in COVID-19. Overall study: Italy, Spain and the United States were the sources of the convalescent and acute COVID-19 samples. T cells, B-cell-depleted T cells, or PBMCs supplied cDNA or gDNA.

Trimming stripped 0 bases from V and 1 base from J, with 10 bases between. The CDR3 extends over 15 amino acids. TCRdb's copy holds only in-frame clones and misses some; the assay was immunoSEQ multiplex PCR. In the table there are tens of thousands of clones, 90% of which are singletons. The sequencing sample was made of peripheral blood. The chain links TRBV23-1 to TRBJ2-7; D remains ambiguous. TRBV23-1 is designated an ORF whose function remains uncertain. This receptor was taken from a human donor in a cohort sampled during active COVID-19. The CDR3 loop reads CASSQSPWPSYEQYF. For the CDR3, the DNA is TGCGCCAGCAGTCAATCTCCCTGGCCGTCCTACGAGCAGTACTTC.